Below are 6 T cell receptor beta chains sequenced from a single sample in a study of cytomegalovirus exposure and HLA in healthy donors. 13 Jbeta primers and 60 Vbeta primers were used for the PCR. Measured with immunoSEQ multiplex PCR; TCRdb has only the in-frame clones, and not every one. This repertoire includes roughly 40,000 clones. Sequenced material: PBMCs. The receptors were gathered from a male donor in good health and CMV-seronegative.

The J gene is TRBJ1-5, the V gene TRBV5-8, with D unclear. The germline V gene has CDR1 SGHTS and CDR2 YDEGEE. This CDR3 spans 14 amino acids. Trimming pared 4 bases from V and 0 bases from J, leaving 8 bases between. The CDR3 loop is CASSGQYSNQPQHF. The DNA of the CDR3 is TGTGCCAGCAGCGGCCAATATAGCAATCAGCCCCAGCATTTT.

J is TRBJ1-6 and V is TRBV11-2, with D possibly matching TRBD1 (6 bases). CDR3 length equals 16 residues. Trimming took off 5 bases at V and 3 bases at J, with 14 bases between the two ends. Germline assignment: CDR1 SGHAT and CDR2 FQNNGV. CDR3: CASSQRTAVYNSPLHF. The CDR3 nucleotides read TGTGCCAGCAGCCAGAGGACAGCAGTCTATAATTCACCCCTCCACTTT.

Here the CDR3 reads CASSELPNTEAFF. DNA of the CDR3: TGCGCCAGCAGTGAGCTTCCGAACACTGAAGCTTTCTTT. This rearrangement joins TRBV10-2 to TRBJ1-1; D gene uncertain. Deletions cut 2 bases from V and 1 base from J, with 5 bases between. The CDR3 contains 13 residues. Per germline, CDR1 WSHSY and CDR2 SAAADI.

CDR3 residues: CATSRVGETQYF. CDR3 nucleotides: TGTGCCACCAGCAGAGTCGGAGAGACCCAGTACTTC. The chain uses TRBV15 and TRBJ2-5; no definite D call. Per the germline V gene, CDR1 is LNHNV and CDR2 is YYDKDF (reference sequence). V lost 1 base to trimming and J lost 4 bases, with 4 bases between them. CDR3 size: 12 residues.

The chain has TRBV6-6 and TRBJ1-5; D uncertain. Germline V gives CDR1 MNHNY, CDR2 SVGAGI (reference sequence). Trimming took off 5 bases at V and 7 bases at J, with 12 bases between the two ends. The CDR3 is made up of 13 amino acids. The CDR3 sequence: CASSEQGGQPQHF. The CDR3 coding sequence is TGTGCCAGCAGTGAGCAAGGAGGCCAGCCCCAGCATTTT.

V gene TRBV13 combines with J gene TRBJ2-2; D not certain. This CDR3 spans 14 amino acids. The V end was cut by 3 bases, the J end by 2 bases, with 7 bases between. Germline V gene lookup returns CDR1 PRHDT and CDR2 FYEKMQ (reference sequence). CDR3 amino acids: CASSLPSNTGELFF. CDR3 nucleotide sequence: TGTGCCAGCAGCTTGCCCAGTAACACCGGGGAGCTGTTTTTT.